The rows below give T cell receptor beta chains drawn from one sample of a study of Tregs in tolerant kidney transplant recipients. The protocol was immunoSEQ multiplex PCR, while the TCRdb copy is restricted to in-frame clones and leaves out a portion. The table includes approximately 75,000 clones, around 93% detected once. The sample in question was Tregs from blood, obtained before the transplant. Source of these receptors: a human donor who received a combined kidney and bone marrow transplant. Both conserved end residues are part of each CDR3. Each record gives: V gene, J gene, clone size, D gene, CDR3 DNA, CDR3 protein. D genes are given only for firm matches. A row's size may be missing; if present it is once, few, many or a size class.

TRBV10-3	TRBJ1-5	NA	NA	TGTGCCATCAGTGGGACAGTAGATCAGCCCCAGCATTTT	CAISGTVDQPQHF
TRBV7-8	TRBJ2-5	NA	NA	TGTGCCAGCAGCCCAGTTGTCTTAGGGGCCCAGTACTTC	CASSPVVLGAQYF
TRBV15	TRBJ2-2	NA	TRBD1	TGTGCCACCGGGGACAGGGGGCATGTCGGGGAGCTGTTTTTT	CATGDRGHVGELFF
TRBV28	TRBJ2-3	few	NA	TGTGCCAGCAGTTTATCCTCCCAGACACAGTTTACGCAGTATTTT	CASSLSSQTQFTQYF
TRBV25-1	TRBJ2-4	NA	TRBD2	TGTGCCAGCAGTGAAGCGGGGGAAGCCAAAAACATTCAGTACTTC	CASSEAGEAKNIQYF
TRBV25-1	TRBJ1-2	NA	NA	TGTGCCAGCAGTGATCCCGGGACGGTCGGCGGCTACACCTTC	CASSDPGTVGGYTF
TRBV19	TRBJ2-1	once	NA	TGTGCCAGTAGTATGCTAGATTACTACAATGAGCAGTTCTTC	CASSMLDYYNEQFF
TRBV30	TRBJ1-2	NA	TRBD1	TGTGCCTGGGACAGGGGATATGGCTACACCTTC	CAWDRGYGYTF
TRBV2	TRBJ2-3	NA	NA	TGTGCCAGCAAAGGCAGAACCTTTAGCACAGATACGCAGTATTTT	CASKGRTFSTDTQYF
TRBV30	TRBJ2-1	NA	NA	TGTGCCTGGAGGCCTACAGGGAGATCCTACAATGAGCAGTTCTTC	CAWRPTGRSYNEQFF
TRBV7-9	TRBJ2-3	NA	NA	TGTGCCAGCAGCTTATCACACACAGATACGCAGTATTTT	CASSLSHTDTQYF
TRBV28	TRBJ1-2	NA	NA	TGTGCCAGCAGTTTAGGGGGACCCCTCTATGGCTACACCTTC	CASSLGGPLYGYTF
TRBV6-1	TRBJ2-6	NA	NA	TGTGCCAGCAGTGCCCTCCGACAATCTGGGGCCAACGTCCTGACTTTC	CASSALRQSGANVLTF
TRBV19	TRBJ2-1	NA	NA	TGTGCCAGTAGTGACGGTCAACCCGGGCCCAATGAGCAGTTCTTC	CASSDGQPGPNEQFF
TRBV19	TRBJ2-3	NA	NA	TGTGCCAGTAGACTAGAAAGCACAGATACGCAGTATTTT	CASRLESTDTQYF
TRBV7-2	TRBJ2-3	once	TRBD1	TGTGCCAGCAGCTTAAACGACAGGGCCAAGGTTCTCACAGATACGCAGTATTTT	CASSLNDRAKVLTDTQYF
TRBV19	TRBJ1-2	NA	NA	TGTGCCAGTAGTGGAGAACCTGGTTGGGAAAACTATGGCTACACCTTC	CASSGEPGWENYGYTF
TRBV11-3	TRBJ1-2	NA	NA	TGTGCCAGCAGCTTACAGGGAGGGTATGGCTACACCTTC	CASSLQGGYGYTF
TRBV11-2	TRBJ2-7	NA	NA	TGTGCCAGCAGCCTTGGCAGGGCCTTCACCGAGCAGTACTTC	CASSLGRAFTEQYF
TRBV23-1	TRBJ1-4	NA	TRBD1	TGCGCCAGCAGTCAATCAGGGCAGGGGGCATCGATATCCCGTAATGAAAAACTGTTTTTT	CASSQSGQGASISRNEKLFF
TRBV10-3	TRBJ2-5	NA	NA	TGTGCCATCAGTGAGTCAACGGGTCTTATGTGGGAGACCCAGTACTTC	CAISESTGLMWETQYF
TRBV28	TRBJ1-1	once	NA	TGTGCCAGCACCGCTCTCCGCGGAGCTTTCTTT	CASTALRGAFF